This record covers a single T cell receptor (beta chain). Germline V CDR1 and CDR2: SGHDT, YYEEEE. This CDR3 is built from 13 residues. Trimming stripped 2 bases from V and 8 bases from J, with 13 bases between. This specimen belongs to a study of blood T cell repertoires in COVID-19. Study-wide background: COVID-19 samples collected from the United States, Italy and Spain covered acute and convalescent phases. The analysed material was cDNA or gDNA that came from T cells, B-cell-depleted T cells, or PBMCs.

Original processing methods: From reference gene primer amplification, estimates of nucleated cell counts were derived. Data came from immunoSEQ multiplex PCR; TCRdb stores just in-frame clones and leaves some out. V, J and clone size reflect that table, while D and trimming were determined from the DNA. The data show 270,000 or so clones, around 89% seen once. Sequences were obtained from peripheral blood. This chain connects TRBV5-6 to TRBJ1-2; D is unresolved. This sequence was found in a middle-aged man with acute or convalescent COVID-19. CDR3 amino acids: CASSFLVLGGYTF. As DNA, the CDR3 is TGTGCCAGCAGCTTCCTCGTTTTGGGCGGCTACACCTTC.